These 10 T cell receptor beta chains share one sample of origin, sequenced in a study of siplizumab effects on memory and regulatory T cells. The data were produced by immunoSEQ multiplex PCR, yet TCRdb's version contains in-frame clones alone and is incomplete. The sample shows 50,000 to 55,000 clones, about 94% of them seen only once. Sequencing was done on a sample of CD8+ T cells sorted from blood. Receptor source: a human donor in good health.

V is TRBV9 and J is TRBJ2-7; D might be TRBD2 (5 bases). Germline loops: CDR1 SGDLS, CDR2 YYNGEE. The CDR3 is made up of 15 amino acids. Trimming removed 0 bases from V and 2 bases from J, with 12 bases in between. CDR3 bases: TGTGCCAGCAGCGTAGGAACGGGAATCACCTACGAGCAGTACTTC. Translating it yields CASSVGTGITYEQYF.

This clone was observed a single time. The CDR3 region is CASSQQGYGNTIYF. CDR3 nucleotide sequence: TGTGCCAGCAGTCAACAGGGTTATGGAAACACCATATATTTT. The chain couples TRBV27 to TRBJ1-3, with D perhaps TRBD1 (6 bases). This CDR3 region has 14 residues. The germline V gene has CDR1 MNHEY and CDR2 SMNVEV (reference sequence). Trimming removed 5 bases from V and 3 bases from J, with 11 bases in between.

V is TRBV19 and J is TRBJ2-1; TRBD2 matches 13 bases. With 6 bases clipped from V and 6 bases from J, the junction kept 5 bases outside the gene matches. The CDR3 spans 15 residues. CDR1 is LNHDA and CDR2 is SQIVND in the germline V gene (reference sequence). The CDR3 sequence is CASRPRLAGGNEQFF. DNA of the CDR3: TGTGCCAGTAGGCCCCGACTAGCGGGAGGCAATGAGCAGTTCTTC. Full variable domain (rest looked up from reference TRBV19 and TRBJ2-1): DGGITQSPKYLFRKEGQNVTLSCEQNLNHDAMYWYRQDPGQGLRLIYYSQIVNDFQKGDIAEGYSVSREKKESFPLTVTSAQKNPTAFYLCASRPRLAGGNEQFFGPGTRLTVL.

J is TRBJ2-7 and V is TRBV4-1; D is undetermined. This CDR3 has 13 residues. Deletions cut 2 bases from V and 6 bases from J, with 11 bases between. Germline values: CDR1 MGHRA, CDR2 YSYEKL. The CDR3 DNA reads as TGCGCCAGCAGCCAAATTTTTTCGCTCGAGCAGTACTTC. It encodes CASSQIFSLEQYF.

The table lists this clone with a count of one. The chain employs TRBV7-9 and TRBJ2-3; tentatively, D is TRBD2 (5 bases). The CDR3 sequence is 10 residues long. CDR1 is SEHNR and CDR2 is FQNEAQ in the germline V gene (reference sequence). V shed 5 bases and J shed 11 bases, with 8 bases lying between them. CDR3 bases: TGTGCCAGCAGCGGCCGGGAGCAGTATTTT. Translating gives CASSGREQYF.

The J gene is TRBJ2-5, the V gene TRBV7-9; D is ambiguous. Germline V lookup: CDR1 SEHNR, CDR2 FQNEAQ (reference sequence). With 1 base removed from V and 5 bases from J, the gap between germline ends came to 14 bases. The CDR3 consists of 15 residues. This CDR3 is CASSLVRPFEETQYF. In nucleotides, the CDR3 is TGTGCCAGCAGCTTAGTTCGACCTTTTGAGGAGACCCAGTACTTC.

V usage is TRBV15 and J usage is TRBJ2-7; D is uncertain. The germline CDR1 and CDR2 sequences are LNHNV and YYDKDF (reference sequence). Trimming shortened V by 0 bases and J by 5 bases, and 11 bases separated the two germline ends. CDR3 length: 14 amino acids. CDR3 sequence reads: CATSREHSVNEQYF. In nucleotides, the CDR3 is TGTGCCACCAGCAGAGAGCACTCTGTGAACGAGCAGTACTTC.

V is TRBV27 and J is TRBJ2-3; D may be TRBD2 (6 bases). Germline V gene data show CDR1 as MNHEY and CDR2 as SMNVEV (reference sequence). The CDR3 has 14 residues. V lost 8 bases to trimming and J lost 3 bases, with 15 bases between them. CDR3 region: CASVGRLVTDTQYF. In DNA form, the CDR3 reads TGTGCCAGCGTCGGGAGATTGGTGACAGATACGCAGTATTTT.

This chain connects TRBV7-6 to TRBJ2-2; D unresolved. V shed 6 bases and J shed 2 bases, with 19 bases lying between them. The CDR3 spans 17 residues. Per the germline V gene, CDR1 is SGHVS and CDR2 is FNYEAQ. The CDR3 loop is CASRKSDIGLNTGELFF. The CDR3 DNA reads TGTGCCAGCAGGAAATCCGACATAGGGTTAAACACCGGGGAGCTGTTTTTT.

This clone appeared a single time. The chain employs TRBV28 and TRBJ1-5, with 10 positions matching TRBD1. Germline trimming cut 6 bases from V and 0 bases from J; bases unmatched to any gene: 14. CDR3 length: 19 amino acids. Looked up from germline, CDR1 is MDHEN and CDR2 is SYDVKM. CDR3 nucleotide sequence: TGTGCCAGCAGACTGCAGGGACAGGGGCTAGGGGGTAGCAATCAGCCCCAGCATTTT. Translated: CASRLQGQGLGGSNQPQHF.